This entry lists 20 T cell receptor beta chains sequenced from one sample in a study of technical replicates of blood from a handful of donors. TCRdb's table, derived via immunoSEQ multiplex PCR, lists solely in-frame clones and lacks some. Of 70,000 to 95,000 clones listed, nearly 98% are singletons. Source material: T cells isolated from PBMCs. These TCRs come from a human donor in good health.

This chain uses TRBV7-9 with TRBJ2-5; D possibly corresponds to TRBD1 (6 bases). The ends were cut back, 0 bases at V and 3 bases at J, with 8 bases in the middle. Germline CDR1 and CDR2: SEHNR and FQNEAQ (reference sequence). This CDR3 has 14 residues. In nucleotides, the CDR3 is TGTGCCAGCAGCTTAGCCAACAGGGAAGAGACCCAGTACTTC. Amino acid sequence: CASSLANREETQYF.

V and J are TRBV14 and TRBJ2-5; possible D gene TRBD2, 7 bases. The V end lost 4 bases, the J end lost 5 bases, and 8 bases lay between the germline ends. The germline V gene encodes CDR1 SGHDN and CDR2 FVKESK. The CDR3 contains 12 residues. Here the CDR3 reads CASSRGGETQYF. CDR3 nucleotide sequence: TGTGCCAGCAGCCGGGGGGGCGAGACCCAGTACTTC.

CDR3 region: CASSPGRGPQPQHF. CDR3 nucleotides: TGTGCCAGTAGTCCGGGGCGGGGCCCTCAGCCCCAGCATTTT. The chain has TRBV19 and TRBJ1-5; D may be TRBD1 (5 bases). Trimming shortened V by 5 bases and J by 6 bases, and 14 bases separated the two germline ends. The CDR3 consists of 14 residues. CDR1 is LNHDA and CDR2 is SQIVND in the germline V gene (reference sequence).

This sequence joins TRBV5-4 and TRBJ2-5, with 9 bases identical to TRBD1. Germline V gene lookup returns CDR1 SGHNT and CDR2 YYREEE (reference sequence). J gave up 5 bases and V 4 bases, and 6 bases lay outside the gene matches. This CDR3 has 14 amino acids. Here the CDR3 DNA reads TGTGCCAGCAGCCCCGGACAGGGGATGGAGACCCAGTACTTC. Its protein is CASSPGQGMETQYF. The full variable domain, completed using reference TRBV5-4 and TRBJ2-5, is ETGVTQSPTHLIKTRGQQVTLRCSSQSGHNTVSWYQQALGQGPQFIFQYYREEENGRGNFPPRFSGLQFPNYSSELNVNALELDDSALYLCASSPGQGMETQYFGPGTRLLVL.

This clone was seen just once. The J gene is TRBJ2-7, the V gene TRBV14; 11 positions agree with TRBD1. The J segment lost 5 bases and the V segment lost 3 bases, leaving 6 bases of the junction unmatched. This CDR3 region has 15 residues. The germline gives CDR1 SGHDN, CDR2 FVKESK. CDR3 sequence: CASSHTGQGVDEQYF. CDR3 DNA: TGTGCCAGCAGCCATACGGGACAGGGGGTCGACGAGCAGTACTTC.

This clone was picked up one time. The J gene is TRBJ2-7, the V gene TRBV6-6; 7 positions agree with TRBD1. The V gene end was trimmed by 6 bases and the J gene end by 3 bases; junction bases not matched to a gene: 5. The germline CDR1 and CDR2 sequences are MNHNY and SVGAGI (reference sequence). This CDR3 has 13 amino acids. The CDR3 spells CASRPGDSYEQYF. CDR3 DNA: TGTGCCAGCAGACCCGGGGACAGCTACGAGCAGTACTTC.

The V call is TRBV29-1, the J call TRBJ1-1; TRBD1 matches at 9 bases. The CDR3 has 14 residues. J gave up 6 bases and V 4 bases, and 9 bases lay outside the gene matches. Germline-derived CDR1 and CDR2 are SQVTM and ANQGSEA. CDR3 amino acids: CSVGVLDRGAEAFF. The CDR3 region has the DNA TGCAGCGTTGGCGTGCTGGACAGGGGTGCTGAAGCTTTCTTT.

The chain uses TRBV30 and TRBJ2-3; 11 bases line up with TRBD2. This CDR3 has 15 residues. Germline CDR1 and CDR2: GTSNPN and SVGIG (reference sequence). Trimming at V came to 2 bases and at J to 2 bases, leaving 3 bases not matched to a gene. The CDR3 DNA is TGTGCCTGGAGTACTAGCGGGAGACCCACAGATACGCAGTATTTT. This codes for CAWSTSGRPTDTQYF.

This rearrangement joins TRBV18 to TRBJ1-1, with D perhaps matching TRBD1 (6 bases). The CDR3 has 14 amino acids. Germline CDR1 and CDR2: KGHSH and LQKENI. The germline V and J ends were trimmed by 2 bases and 7 bases, with 14 bases remaining between them. The CDR3: CASSPTTGYSEAFF. As DNA, the CDR3 is TGTGCCAGCTCACCAACTACAGGGTATAGTGAAGCTTTCTTT.

The chain joins TRBV29-1 to TRBJ2-5; 8 bases are shared with TRBD2. Looked up from germline, CDR1 is SQVTM and CDR2 is ANQGSEA. V was clipped by 3 bases and J by 2 bases; unmatched bases: 8. This CDR3 comprises 15 residues. DNA for the CDR3: TGCAGCGTTGATTGGTCTAGCGGGTATCAAGAGACCCAGTACTTC. This sequence encodes CSVDWSSGYQETQYF.

The chain couples TRBV7-3 to TRBJ2-7, with TRBD2 matching over 7 bases. This CDR3 comprises 16 residues. The V and J ends lost 5 bases and 9 bases, in that order; junction bases with no gene match: 19. Looked up from germline, CDR1 is SGHTA and CDR2 is FQGTGA. CDR3 sequence: CASSDSGASGSRVQYF. In DNA, the CDR3 is TGTGCCAGCAGCGATTCCGGGGCTAGCGGTTCTAGGGTGCAGTACTTC.

The chain couples TRBV7-8 to TRBJ2-3, with 10 positions matching TRBD2. CDR1 SGHVS and CDR2 FQNEAQ come from the germline V gene. This CDR3 has 17 residues. The trim removed 5 bases at V and 2 bases at J, leaving 10 bases unmatched. The CDR3 DNA follows: TGTGCCAGCAGCCTGCTAGGACTAGCGGCCATCACAGATACGCAGTATTTT. Translated: CASSLLGLAAITDTQYF.

V gene TRBV27 combines with J gene TRBJ1-1; 8 bases map to TRBD1. V trimming: 6 bases; J trimming: 2 bases; junction bases outside the gene matches: 5. This CDR3 spans 14 amino acids. Germline loops: CDR1 MNHEY, CDR2 SMNVEV (reference sequence). CDR3 loop: CASRDRALNTEAFF. The CDR3 DNA reads TGTGCCAGCAGGGACAGGGCGTTAAACACTGAAGCTTTCTTT.

This chain uses TRBV30 with TRBJ1-3, with 7 positions matching TRBD1. Per germline, CDR1 GTSNPN and CDR2 SVGIG (reference sequence). CDR3 length equals 12 residues. J was trimmed by 1 base and V by 7 bases; bases with no gene match: 1. As DNA, the CDR3 is TGTGCCTCGGACAGGTCTGGAAACACCATATATTTT. Protein sequence: CASDRSGNTIYF.

This clone was recorded only once. The V gene is TRBV5-4, the J gene TRBJ2-1, with 8 bases that match TRBD2. Germline CDR1 reads SGHNT; CDR2 reads YYREEE (reference sequence). The CDR3 contains 17 residues. Unmatched junction bases numbered 9, after V lost 4 bases and J lost 0 bases. The CDR3 sequence is CASSGTGRVSSYNEQFF. In DNA, the CDR3 is TGTGCCAGCAGCGGAACCGGGAGGGTTAGCTCCTACAATGAGCAGTTCTTC. The full variable domain, with the rest looked up from reference TRBV5-4 and TRBJ2-1, is ETGVTQSPTHLIKTRGQQVTLRCSSQSGHNTVSWYQQALGQGPQFIFQYYREEENGRGNFPPRFSGLQFPNYSSELNVNALELDDSALYLCASSGTGRVSSYNEQFFGPGTRLTVL.

The V and J genes are TRBV27 and TRBJ2-5; 7 nucleotides line up with TRBD1. Germline V gene data show CDR1 as MNHEY and CDR2 as SMNVEV (reference sequence). This CDR3 is 13 amino acids long. V shed 5 bases, J shed 3 bases, and the junction held 3 bases outside the gene matches. Written as DNA, the CDR3 is TGTGCCAGCAGTACCCAGGGGGAAGAGACCCAGTACTTC. Translating gives CASSTQGEETQYF.

The chain uses TRBV6-5 and TRBJ2-7; TRBD2 might be the D (6 bases). Germline CDR1 reads MNHEY; CDR2 reads SVGAGI. The V gene lost 10 bases and the J gene lost 4 bases, with 14 bases spanning the gap. The CDR3 consists of 12 residues. CDR3 nucleotides: TGTGCCACAATTGGGACTTCATACGAGCAGTACTTC. Encoded protein: CATIGTSYEQYF.

The chain couples TRBV27 to TRBJ2-7; 9 nucleotides match TRBD1. J lost 4 bases, V lost 6 bases, and 7 bases had no gene match. Germline V gene sequence: CDR1 MNHEY, CDR2 SMNVEV (reference sequence). This CDR3 is 14 amino acids long. CDR3 residues: CASSPGTGIYEQYF. The CDR3 DNA reads as TGTGCCAGCAGCCCCGGGACAGGGATTTACGAGCAGTACTTC.

The J gene is TRBJ2-1, the V gene TRBV29-1, with D possibly matching TRBD1 (5 bases). CDR3 size: 14 residues. Looked up from germline, CDR1 is SQVTM and CDR2 is ANQGSEA. Trimming removed 4 bases at V and 1 base at J, with 11 bases between. The CDR3 is CSVAHRLSYNEQFF. Written as DNA, the CDR3 is TGCAGCGTTGCTCACAGGTTATCCTACAATGAGCAGTTCTTC.

This clone showed up just once. The chain joins TRBV5-1 to TRBJ2-1; D remains unclear. Per germline, CDR1 SGHRS and CDR2 YFSETQ. Trimming removed 4 bases from V and 4 bases from J, with 15 bases in between. CDR3 length equals 15 residues. CDR3 residues: CASSDTLSPYNEQFF. The CDR3 bases are TGCGCCAGCAGCGATACTCTATCCCCTTACAATGAGCAGTTCTTC.